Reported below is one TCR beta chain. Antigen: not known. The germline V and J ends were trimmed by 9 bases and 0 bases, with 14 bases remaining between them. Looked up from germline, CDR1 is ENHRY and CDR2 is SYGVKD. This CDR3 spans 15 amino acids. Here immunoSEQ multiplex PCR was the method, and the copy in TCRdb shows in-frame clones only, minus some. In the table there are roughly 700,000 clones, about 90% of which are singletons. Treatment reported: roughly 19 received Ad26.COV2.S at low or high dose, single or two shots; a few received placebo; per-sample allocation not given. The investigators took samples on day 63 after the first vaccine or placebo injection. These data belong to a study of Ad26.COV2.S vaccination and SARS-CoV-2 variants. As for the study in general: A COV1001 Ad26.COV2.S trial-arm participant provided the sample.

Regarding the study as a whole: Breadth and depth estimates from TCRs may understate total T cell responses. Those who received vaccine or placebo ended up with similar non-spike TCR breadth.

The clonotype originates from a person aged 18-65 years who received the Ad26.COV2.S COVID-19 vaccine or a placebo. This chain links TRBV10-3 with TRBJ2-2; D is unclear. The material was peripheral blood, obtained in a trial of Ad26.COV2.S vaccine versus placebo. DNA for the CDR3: TGTGCCATTCGGCAGTGGCCAGCGAACACCGGGGAGCTGTTTTTT. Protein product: CAIRQWPANTGELFF.